The rows below give T cell receptor beta chains drawn from one sample of a study of early T cells in non-severe SARS-CoV-2 infection. TCRdb used MiXCR to reprocess the 5' RACE reads, holding one entry per CDR3 protein. This sample has fewer than 35,000 distinct CDR3 sequences, with 4.5% to 7% found just once. The specimen was whole blood. The origin of the receptors is an adult who was a healthcare worker with PCR-confirmed SARS-CoV-2 infection or an uninfected control (not recorded which). Each CDR3 is given with its conserved first and last residue. D genes are given only for firm matches. Rows give clone size only sometimes, using once, few, many, or a class for an expanded clone.

cdr3_aa: CASSYRDRGDYGYTF
cdr3_nt: TGTGCCAGCAGTTACCGGGACAGGGGGGACTATGGCTACACCTTC
clone_size: NA
j_call: TRBJ1-2
d_call: TRBD1
v_call: TRBV6-5

cdr3_aa: CAPVSGSNSPLHF
cdr3_nt: TGCGCCCCAGTAAGCGGTTCAAATTCACCCCTCCACTTT
clone_size: many
j_call: TRBJ1-6
d_call: NA
v_call: TRBV5-1

cdr3_aa: CASRRTSRGGAEQYF
cdr3_nt: TGTGCCAGCAGGCGTACATCTCGGGGGGGGGCCGAGCAGTACTTC
clone_size: many
j_call: TRBJ2-7
d_call: TRBD2
v_call: TRBV6-5

cdr3_aa: CASSLTPGLAYEQYF
cdr3_nt: TGTGCCAGCAGCTTGACGCCGGGACTAGCCTACGAGCAGTACTTC
clone_size: many
j_call: TRBJ2-7
d_call: TRBD2
v_call: TRBV5-4

cdr3_aa: CASSLATGHTYEQYF
cdr3_nt: TGCGCCAGCAGCTTGGCGACAGGCCACACCTACGAGCAGTACTTC
clone_size: few
j_call: TRBJ2-7
d_call: NA
v_call: TRBV5-1

cdr3_aa: CASSFNKMNTGELFF
cdr3_nt: TGTGCCAGCAGTTTTAACAAGATGAACACCGGGGAGCTGTTTTTT
clone_size: NA
j_call: TRBJ2-2
d_call: NA
v_call: TRBV28

cdr3_aa: CASSIAGAESSYEQYF
cdr3_nt: TGTGCCAGTAGTATAGCAGGCGCGGAAAGCTCCTACGAGCAGTACTTC
clone_size: many
j_call: TRBJ2-7
d_call: NA
v_call: TRBV19

cdr3_aa: CASVREPTGELFF
cdr3_nt: TGTGCCAGCGTGAGGGAACCGACCGGGGAGCTGTTTTTT
clone_size: many
j_call: TRBJ2-2
d_call: NA
v_call: TRBV6-1

cdr3_aa: CSVSKTGIGNSPLHF
cdr3_nt: TGCAGCGTTTCCAAGACGGGAATAGGGAATTCACCCCTCCACTTT
clone_size: few
j_call: TRBJ1-6
d_call: NA
v_call: TRBV29-1

cdr3_aa: CATSREGVPFNEQFF
cdr3_nt: TGTGCCACCAGCAGAGAGGGGGTACCATTCAATGAGCAGTTCTTC
clone_size: NA
j_call: TRBJ2-1
d_call: NA
v_call: TRBV15

cdr3_aa: CASSFFRGTYEQYF
cdr3_nt: TGTGCCAGCAGTTTCTTTAGGGGGACCTACGAGCAGTACTTC
clone_size: NA
j_call: TRBJ2-7
d_call: NA
v_call: TRBV28

cdr3_aa: CASSSSGTRSHNEQFF
cdr3_nt: TGTGCCAGCAGCTCCTCCGGGACCCGAAGCCACAATGAGCAGTTCTTC
clone_size: NA
j_call: TRBJ2-1
d_call: NA
v_call: TRBV7-9